These T cell receptor beta chains were read from a single sample in a study of blood T cells in healthy people across ages. MiXCR, run by TCRdb on the 5' RACE reads, gives a single entry per CDR3 protein. The sample comprises about 1.5 million distinct CDR3 sequences, approximately 43% of which are singletons, and roughly 3.7% rests with the top ten. Sequenced material: blood. The receptors were sampled from a woman under 30 in good health. The CDR3 runs from the conserved cysteine through the conserved F or W. The D gene is left open where the match is weak. Size is omitted from some rows. Given values are once, few, many or a class for expanded clones.

TRBD2	TRBV9	TRBJ2-7	-	TGTGCCAGCAGCGAAACTAGCGGGAGGGCGGATGAGCAGTACTTC	CASSETSGRADEQYF
TRBD2	TRBV5-5	TRBJ2-2	-	TGTGCCAGCAGGAGGACTAGCGGGATAAACACCGGGGAGCTGTTTTTT	CASRRTSGINTGELFF
-	TRBV30	TRBJ2-2	once	TGTGCCTGGGACAGGACAATGAACACCGGGGAGCTGTTTTTT	CAWDRTMNTGELFF
-	TRBV15	TRBJ2-7	-	TGTGCCACCAGTTATACAGCACTATCCTACGAGCAGTACTTC	CATSYTALSYEQYF
-	TRBV6-5	TRBJ1-5	-	TGTGCCAGCACCATCCGGGGCGGCCAGCCCCAGCATTTT	CASTIRGGQPQHF
-	TRBV4-1	TRBJ1-2	many	TGCGCCAGCAGCCAAGATCTACAGGGAGCTAACTATGGCTACACCTTC	CASSQDLQGANYGYTF
-	TRBV3-1	TRBJ1-2	-	TGTGCCAGCAGCCAAGATAATTTCGGTCCAGCTAACTATGGCTACACCTTC	CASSQDNFGPANYGYTF
TRBD1	TRBV6-6	TRBJ2-3	-	TGTGCCAGCAGTTACTCGAACGACAGGGGAGATACGCAGTATTTT	CASSYSNDRGDTQYF
TRBD1	TRBV5-6	TRBJ2-3	few	TGTGCCAGCAGGACGGCAGGGGGATCAGATACGCAGTATTTT	CASRTAGGSDTQYF
TRBD1	TRBV4-1	TRBJ2-6	-	TGCGCCAGCAGCCAAACATACCGGGACAGGGGGTCTGGGGCCAACGTCCTGACTTTC	CASSQTYRDRGSGANVLTF
TRBD1	TRBV6-5	TRBJ1-2	-	TGTGCCAGCAGTTACGGGACAGGGGCCTATGGCTACACCTTC	CASSYGTGAYGYTF
TRBD2	TRBV7-9	TRBJ2-1	-	TGTGCCAGCAGCCCAAGGCGGACTAGCGGGAGTTCCTACAATGAGCAGTTCTTC	CASSPRRTSGSSYNEQFF
-	TRBV7-2	TRBJ1-1	few	TGTGCCAGCAGCTTACGTTACGGGGAGGCTGAAGCTTTCTTT	CASSLRYGEAEAFF
-	TRBV12-3/TRBV12-4	TRBJ2-1	few	TGTGCCAGCAGTTGCTGGGGGGCCGGGGAGTCCTACAATGAGCAGTTCTTC	CASSCWGAGESYNEQFF
-	TRBV11-2	TRBJ2-3	-	TGTGCCAGCAGCTTAGACCCGGGTTCAGATACGCAGTATTTT	CASSLDPGSDTQYF
TRBD1	TRBV28	TRBJ2-1	-	TGTGCCACCAAACCGGACAGGGTGAGGAAGACCCAGTTCTTC	CATKPDRVRKTQFF
TRBD1	TRBV5-1	TRBJ1-4	once	TGCGCCAGCAGGCAGGGGGCCCTCGTTAATGAAAAACTGTTTTTT	CASRQGALVNEKLFF
-	TRBV20-1	TRBJ2-7	-	TGCAGTGCTAACTACCGATCCTACGAGCAGTACTTC	CSANYRSYEQYF
-	TRBV12-3/TRBV12-4	TRBJ1-5	-	TGTGCCAGCGGCTTAGTTTACAATCAGCCCCAGCATTTT	CASGLVYNQPQHF
-	TRBV6-5	TRBJ1-2	few	TGTGCCAGCACCCCCTGGCAGGGCAACTATGGCTACACCTTC	CASTPWQGNYGYTF
-	TRBV6-5	TRBJ2-5	-	TGTGCCAGCCAAGACAGCCTGTACAATGAGCAGTACTTC	CASQDSLYNEQYF
TRBD1	TRBV7-2	TRBJ2-2	-	TGTGCCAGCAGACCTGACAGGGGAACCGGGGAGCTGTTTTTT	CASRPDRGTGELFF
-	TRBV12-3/TRBV12-4	TRBJ2-6	-	TGTGCCAGCAGTTGGGGACCCCACTCTGGGGCCAACGTCCTGACTTTC	CASSWGPHSGANVLTF
-	TRBV11-2	TRBJ2-5	-	TGTGCCAGCAGCCTACACCCACAAGAGATCCAGTACTTC	CASSLHPQEIQYF
-	TRBV11-2	TRBJ2-1	-	TGTGCCAGCAGCTTCGTACCATCACAGGGCTACAATGAGCAGTTCTTC	CASSFVPSQGYNEQFF
-	TRBV29-1	TRBJ2-3	-	TGCAGCGGTGGTAGCGCTAGCACAGATACGCAGTATTTT	CSGGSASTDTQYF
-	TRBV20-1	TRBJ2-5	-	TGCAGTGCTAGAGATCCGGCAGGGGCTGGGGAGACCCAGTACTTC	CSARDPAGAGETQYF
-	TRBV9	TRBJ1-6	few	TGTGCCAGCAGCGACGGACACTATAATTCACCCCTCCACTTT	CASSDGHYNSPLHF
-	TRBV6-1	TRBJ1-2	-	TGTGCCAGCAGTGCTTCCGTAACTAACTATGGCTACACCTTC	CASSASVTNYGYTF
-	TRBV7-2	TRBJ1-1	few	TGTGCCAGCAGCTTATATAGCTCCACTGAAGCTTTCTTT	CASSLYSSTEAFF
-	TRBV7-8	TRBJ2-1	-	TGTGCCAGCAGCTTAGTAGGGGGAATGAACTACGAGCAGTTCTTC	CASSLVGGMNYEQFF